The 2 T cell receptor beta chains below all came from one sample that was sequenced in a study of blood T cell repertoires in COVID-19. This table comes from immunoSEQ multiplex PCR, and its TCRdb copy is limited to in-frame clones, with some not included. Of roughly 190,000 clones in the sample, roughly 76% were seen once. Sequencing was carried out using peripheral blood. All receptors come from a woman aged 40 to 50 with COVID-19, enrolled during active disease.

The CDR3 loop is CASSVASQETQYF. For the CDR3, the DNA is TGTGCCAGCAGCGTAGCCAGCCAAGAGACCCAGTACTTC. The chain carries TRBV9 and TRBJ2-5; D is unresolved. The germline V gene has CDR1 SGDLS and CDR2 YYNGEE. V was clipped by 0 bases and J by 1 base, with 4 bases between them. The CDR3 covers 13 residues.

This chain connects TRBV14 to TRBJ2-4; the match to TRBD2 covers 13 bases. Germline V gene lookup returns CDR1 SGHDN and CDR2 FVKESK. The CDR3 consists of 20 residues. V lost 1 base to trimming and J lost 0 bases; unmatched junction nucleotides: 9. CDR3 amino acids: CASSQGGLAGTLLAKNIQYF. Here the CDR3 DNA reads TGTGCCAGCAGCCAAGGGGGACTAGCGGGGACTTTGCTAGCCAAAAACATTCAGTACTTC.